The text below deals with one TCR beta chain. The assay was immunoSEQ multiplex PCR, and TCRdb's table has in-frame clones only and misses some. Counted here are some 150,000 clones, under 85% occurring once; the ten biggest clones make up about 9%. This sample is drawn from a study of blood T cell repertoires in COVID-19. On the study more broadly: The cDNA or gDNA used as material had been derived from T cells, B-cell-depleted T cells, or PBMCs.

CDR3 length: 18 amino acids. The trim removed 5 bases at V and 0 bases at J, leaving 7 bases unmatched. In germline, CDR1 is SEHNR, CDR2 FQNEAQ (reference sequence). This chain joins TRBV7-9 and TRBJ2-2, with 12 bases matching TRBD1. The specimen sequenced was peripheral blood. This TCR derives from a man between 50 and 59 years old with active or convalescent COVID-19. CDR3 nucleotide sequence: TGTGCCAGCAGCCCCGGGACAGGGGGCTATTCGAACACCGGGGAGCTGTTTTTT. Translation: CASSPGTGGYSNTGELFF.